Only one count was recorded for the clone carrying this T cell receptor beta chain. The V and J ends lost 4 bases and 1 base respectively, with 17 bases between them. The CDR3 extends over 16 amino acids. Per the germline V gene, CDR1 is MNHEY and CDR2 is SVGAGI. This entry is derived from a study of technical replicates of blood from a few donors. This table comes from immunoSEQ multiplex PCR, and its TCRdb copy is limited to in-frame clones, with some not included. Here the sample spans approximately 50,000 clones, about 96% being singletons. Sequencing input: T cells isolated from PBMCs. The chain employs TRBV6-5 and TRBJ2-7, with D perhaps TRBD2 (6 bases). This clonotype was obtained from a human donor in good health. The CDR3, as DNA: TGTGCCAGCAGTTCATCCCTAGCGCGGAGATCCTACGAGCAGTACTTC. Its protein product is CASSSSLARRSYEQYF.